Sequencing of this T cell receptor (beta chain) was carried out in a study of blood T cell repertoires in COVID-19. Across the study: Acute and convalescent COVID-19 specimens originated in the United States, Italy and Spain. T cells, B-cell-depleted T cells, or PBMCs supplied cDNA or gDNA.

Per the authors' pipeline: Estimation of nucleated cell counts relied on the amplification of reference gene primers. Assay: immunoSEQ multiplex PCR; the TCRdb copy retains only in-frame clones and omits some. D and trimming were read from the DNA, whereas the V and J calls and clone size are those reported in that table. The sample holds roughly 250,000 clones, approximately 85% seen once. Germline CDR1 and CDR2: SGDLS and YYNGEE. The CDR3 length is 14 residues. The trim removed 0 bases at V and 8 bases at J, leaving 1 base unmatched. This clonotype originated in a man aged 50 to 60 with acute or convalescent COVID-19. Sequencing used peripheral blood. The chain has TRBV9 and TRBJ2-2; 10 bases agree with TRBD1. For the CDR3, the DNA is TGTGCCAGCAGCGTAGGACAGGGGGCTGGGGAGCTGTTTTTT. It specifies CASSVGQGAGELFF.